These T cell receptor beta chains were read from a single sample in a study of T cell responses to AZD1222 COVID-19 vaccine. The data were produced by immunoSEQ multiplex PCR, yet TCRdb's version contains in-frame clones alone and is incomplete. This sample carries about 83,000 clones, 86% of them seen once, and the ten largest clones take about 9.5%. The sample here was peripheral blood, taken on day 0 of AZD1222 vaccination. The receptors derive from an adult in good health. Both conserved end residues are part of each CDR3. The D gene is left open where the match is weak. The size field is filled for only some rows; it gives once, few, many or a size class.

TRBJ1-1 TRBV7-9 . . CASSRVATEAFF TGTGCCAGCAGCCGGGTGGCCACTGAAGCTTTCTTT
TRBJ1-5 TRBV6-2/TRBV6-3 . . CASSNGARGHNQPQHF TGTGCCAGCAGCAACGGGGCCAGGGGCCACAATCAGCCCCAGCATTTT
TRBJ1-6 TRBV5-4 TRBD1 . CASSQAGTVDSPLHF TGTGCCAGCAGTCAAGCCGGGACAGTTGATTCACCCCTCCACTTT
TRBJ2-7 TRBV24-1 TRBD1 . CATSWESGQVFLGQYF TGTGCCACCAGTTGGGAAAGTGGACAGGTCTTTCTCGGGCAGTACTTC
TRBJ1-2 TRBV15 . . CATRGMGGGGYTF TGTGCCACCAGAGGTATGGGGGGCGGAGGCTACACCTTC
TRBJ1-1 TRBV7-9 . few CASSARTEIEAFF TGTGCCAGCAGCGCCCGGACAGAGATTGAAGCTTTCTTT
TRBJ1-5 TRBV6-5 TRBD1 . CASSPDRGNQPQHF TGTGCCAGCAGTCCGGACAGGGGAAATCAGCCCCAGCATTTT
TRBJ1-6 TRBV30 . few CAWSEQTNSPLHF TGTGCCTGGAGTGAGCAGACCAATTCACCCCTCCACTTT
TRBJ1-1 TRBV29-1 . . CSVGVGHAAEAFF TGCAGCGTTGGGGTAGGGCATGCCGCTGAAGCTTTCTTT
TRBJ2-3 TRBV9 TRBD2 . CASSGSGTTGTDTQYF TGTGCCAGCAGCGGATCCGGGACTACCGGCACAGATACGCAGTATTTT
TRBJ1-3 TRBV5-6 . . CASRPGPAENTIYF TGTGCCAGCAGGCCGGGCCCTGCGGAAAACACCATATATTTT
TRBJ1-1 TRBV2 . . CASSGPPEAFF TGTGCCAGCTCCGGACCACCTGAAGCTTTCTTT
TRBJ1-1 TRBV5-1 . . CASSLVAGAGTEAFF TGCGCCAGCAGCTTGGTGGCAGGGGCGGGCACTGAAGCTTTCTTT
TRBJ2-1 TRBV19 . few CASRTLSSYNEQFF TGTGCCAGTCGAACTTTAAGCTCCTACAATGAGCAGTTCTTC
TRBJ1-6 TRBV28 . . CASTGGGQNNSPLHF TGTGCCAGCACTGGGGGGGGTCAGAATAATTCACCCCTCCACTTT
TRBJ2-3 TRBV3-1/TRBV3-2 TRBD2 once CASSPRGGITDTQYF TGTGCCAGCAGCCCCCGGGGGGGGATCACAGATACGCAGTATTTT
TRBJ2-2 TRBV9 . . CASSVAGAIAGELFF TGTGCCAGCAGCGTAGCAGGGGCGATCGCCGGGGAGCTGTTTTTT
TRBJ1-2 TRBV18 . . CASSSRVDYGYTF TGTGCCAGCTCATCCAGGGTGGACTATGGCTACACCTTC
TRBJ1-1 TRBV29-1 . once CSVEGVEGRSTEAFF TGCAGCGTTGAAGGAGTAGAAGGACGGAGCACTGAAGCTTTCTTT
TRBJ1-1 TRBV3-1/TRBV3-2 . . CASSFGSRERVAFF TGTGCCAGCAGCTTTGGATCCAGGGAGCGGGTAGCTTTCTTT
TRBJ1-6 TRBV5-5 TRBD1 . CASSRGQVNSPLHF TGTGCCAGCAGCCGGGGACAGGTTAATTCACCCCTCCACTTT
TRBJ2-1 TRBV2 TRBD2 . CASLTSGRDNEQFF TGTGCCAGCCTAACTAGCGGGAGGGACAATGAGCAGTTCTTC
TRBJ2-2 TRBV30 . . CAWSVAGAYTGELFF TGTGCCTGGAGTGTTGCAGGGGCCTACACCGGGGAGCTGTTTTTT
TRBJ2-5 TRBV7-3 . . CASSGPLRSETQYF TGTGCCAGCAGCGGCCCCCTAAGGTCCGAGACCCAGTACTTC
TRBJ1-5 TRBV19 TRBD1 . CASSTPTGGSRPQHF TGTGCCAGTAGTACTCCGACAGGGGGAAGCAGGCCCCAGCATTTT
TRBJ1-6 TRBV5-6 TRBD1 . CASSSETGAFYNSPLHF TGTGCCAGCAGCTCCGAGACAGGGGCTTTCTATAATTCACCCCTCCACTTT
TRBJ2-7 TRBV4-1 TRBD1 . CASSQVHRGPPYEQYF TGCGCCAGCAGCCAAGTTCACAGGGGGCCCCCCTACGAGCAGTACTTC
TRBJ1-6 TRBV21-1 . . CASALFGTGAEDNSPLHF .
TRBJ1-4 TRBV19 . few CASSGDGTRGEKLFF TGTGCCAGTAGTGGCGACGGGACCCGCGGGGAAAAACTGTTTTTT
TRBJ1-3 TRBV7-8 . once CASSLAMTVISGNTIYF TGTGCCAGCAGCTTAGCCATGACAGTTATCTCTGGAAACACCATATATTTT
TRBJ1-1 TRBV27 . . CASSLVAGLNTEAFF TGTGCCAGCAGTTTAGTGGCAGGTCTGAACACTGAAGCTTTCTTT
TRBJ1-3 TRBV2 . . CASRVDFYGNTIYF TGTGCCAGCAGGGTAGACTTTTATGGAAACACCATATATTTT
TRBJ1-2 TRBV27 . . CASSLAGRSGGYTF TGTGCCAGCAGTTTGGCTGGGAGGTCAGGTGGCTACACCTTC
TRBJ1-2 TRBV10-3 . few CAIRGSTFRGSRYGYTF TGTGCCATCAGAGGCAGCACTTTTAGGGGAAGTCGGTATGGCTACACCTTC
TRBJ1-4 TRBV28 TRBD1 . CASSPTDRVREKLFF TGTGCCAGCAGTCCTACCGACAGGGTTCGTGAAAAACTGTTTTTT